A single T cell receptor beta chain is shown here with its context. Its specificity is unknown. The data were taken from a study of shared clonotypes between healthy human individuals. Study context: Each donor had three CD4 naive, three CD4 memory, two CD8 naive and one CD8 memory plate. The study, taken as a whole, reports: It was observed that roughly 5.1% of naive CD4 clonotypes were shared across several donors. Memory subsets had estimated richness that was generally smaller than that of naive subsets.

Measured with immunoSEQ multiplex PCR; TCRdb has only the in-frame clones, and not every one. The sample comprises fewer than 850,000 clones, approximately 79% of which are singletons, and 1.8% rests with the top ten. Sequencing was carried out using memory CD4+ T cells sorted from blood. The subset denotes: CD45RA-negative fraction. This clonotype was sampled from a woman aged 25 to 45 in good health.

CDR3 loop: CASSYGSGANVLTF. Written as DNA, the CDR3 is TGTGCCAGCAGTTATGGTTCTGGGGCCAACGTCCTGACTTTC. J is TRBJ2-6 and V is TRBV6-5; D is unclear. V was cut by 3 bases and J by 1 base, with 4 bases left in between. The CDR3 loop spans 14 amino acids. The germline V gene has CDR1 MNHEY and CDR2 SVGAGI.